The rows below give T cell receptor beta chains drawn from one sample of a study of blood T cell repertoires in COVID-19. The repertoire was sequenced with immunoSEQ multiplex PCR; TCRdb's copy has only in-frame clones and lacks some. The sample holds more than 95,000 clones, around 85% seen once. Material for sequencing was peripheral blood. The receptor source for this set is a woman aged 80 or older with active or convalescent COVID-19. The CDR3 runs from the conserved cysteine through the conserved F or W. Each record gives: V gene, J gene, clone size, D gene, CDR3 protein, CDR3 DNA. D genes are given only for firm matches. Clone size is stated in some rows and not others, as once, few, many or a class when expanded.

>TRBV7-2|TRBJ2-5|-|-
CASSPKGGSQYF
TGTGCCAGCAGCCCCAAAGGCGGTTCCCAGTACTTC
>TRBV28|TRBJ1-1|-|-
CASRVRYTEAFF
TGTGCCAGCCGGGTTCGTTACACTGAAGCTTTCTTT
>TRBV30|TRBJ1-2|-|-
CAWTRSRLLRYTF
TGTGCCTGGACTAGGAGTCGTCTGTTGCGCTACACCTTC
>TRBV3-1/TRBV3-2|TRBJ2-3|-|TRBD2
CASSQGTRTDTQYF
TGTGCCAGCAGCCAAGGGACTAGAACAGATACGCAGTATTTT
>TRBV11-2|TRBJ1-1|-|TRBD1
CASSPGQGALEAFF
TGTGCCAGCAGCCCGGGACAGGGGGCGCTTGAAGCTTTCTTT
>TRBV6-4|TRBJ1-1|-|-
CASSRQDNTEAFF
TGTGCCAGCAGTCGACAGGACAACACTGAAGCTTTCTTT
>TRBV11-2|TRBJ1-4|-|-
CASSLTPSLNEKLFF
TGTGCCAGCAGCCTGACACCTTCGCTGAATGAAAAACTGTTTTTT
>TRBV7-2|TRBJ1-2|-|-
CASSSFRGAGGYTF
TGTGCCAGCAGCTCTTTCAGGGGCGCTGGTGGCTACACCTTC
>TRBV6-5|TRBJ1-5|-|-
CASRRGRDQPQHF
TGTGCCAGCAGGAGGGGGAGGGATCAGCCCCAGCATTTT
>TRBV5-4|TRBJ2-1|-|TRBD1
CASSLGQGREQFF
TGTGCCAGCAGCTTGGGACAGGGAAGGGAGCAGTTCTTC
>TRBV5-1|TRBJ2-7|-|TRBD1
CASTSLGTGLYEQYF
TGCGCCAGCACCTCCCTTGGGACAGGGTTGTACGAGCAGTACTTC
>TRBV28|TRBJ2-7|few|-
CASRGLRGPVGRANHEQYF
TGTGCCAGCAGGGGACTCCGTGGTCCCGTTGGGCGAGCTAACCACGAGCAGTACTTC
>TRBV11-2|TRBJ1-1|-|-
CASSLAGTMNTEAFF
TGTGCCAGCAGCTTAGCAGGGACTATGAACACTGAAGCTTTCTTT
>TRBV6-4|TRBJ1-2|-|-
CASSSGYGYTF
TGTGCCAGCTCGAGCGGCTATGGCTACACCTTC
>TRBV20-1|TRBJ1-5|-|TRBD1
CSASEGANQPQHF
TGCAGTGCTAGTGAGGGGGCCAATCAGCCCCAGCATTTT
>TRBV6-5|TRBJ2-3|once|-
CASSYSIYTYTDTQYF
TGTGCCAGCAGTTACTCGATATACACGTACACAGATACGCAGTATTTT
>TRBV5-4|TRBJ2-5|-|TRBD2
CASSIDLRGGLGETQYF
TGTGCCAGCAGCATAGACCTTCGGGGGGGCCTGGGAGAGACCCAGTACTTC
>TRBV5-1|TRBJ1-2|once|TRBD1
CASSISGTGVNGYTF
TGCGCCAGCAGCATTTCCGGGACAGGAGTAAATGGCTACACCTTC
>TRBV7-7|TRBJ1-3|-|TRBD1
CASSLGQGPWASGNTIYF
TGTGCTAGCAGCTTGGGACAGGGGCCATGGGCCTCTGGAAACACCATATATTTT
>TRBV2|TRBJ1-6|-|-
CASTPPRGSAAGSPLHF
TGTGCCAGCACCCCCCCCAGAGGCAGTGCCGCGGGCTCACCCCTCCACTTT
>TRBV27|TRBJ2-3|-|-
CASSSSGYTQYF
TGTGCCAGCAGCAGTTCGGGATATACGCAGTATTTT
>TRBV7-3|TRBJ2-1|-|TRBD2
CASSRREGQFNEQFF
TGTGCCAGCAGCCGACGGGAGGGCCAATTTAATGAGCAGTTCTTC
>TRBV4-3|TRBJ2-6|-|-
CASSQWGGLSGANVLTF
TGCGCCAGCAGCCAATGGGGGGGGCTCTCTGGGGCCAACGTCCTGACTTTC
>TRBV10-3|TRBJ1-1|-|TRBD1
CAIRVDRDRGAEAFF
TGTGCCATCAGAGTAGATCGGGACAGGGGGGCTGAAGCTTTCTTT
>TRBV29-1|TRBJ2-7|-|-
CSVEVSSYEQYF
TGCAGCGTTGAAGTTTCGTCTTACGAGCAGTACTTC
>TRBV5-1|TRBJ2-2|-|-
CASSRPGYEELFF
TGCGCCAGCAGCCGCCCAGGGTATGAGGAGCTGTTTTTT
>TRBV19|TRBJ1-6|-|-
CASSNTGYSPLHF
TGTGCCAGTAGTAACACAGGGTATTCACCCCTCCACTTT
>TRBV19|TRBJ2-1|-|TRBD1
CASSSTRLQGDIYNEQFF
TGTGCCAGTAGTTCGACGAGGTTACAGGGGGACATCTACAATGAGCAGTTCTTC
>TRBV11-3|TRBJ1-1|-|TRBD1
CASSATGGETEAFF
TGTGCCAGCAGCGCGACAGGGGGAGAGACTGAAGCTTTCTTT
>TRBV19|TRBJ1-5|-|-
CASSIGEGLNQPQHF
TGTGCCAGTAGTATAGGGGAGGGACTCAATCAGCCCCAGCATTTT
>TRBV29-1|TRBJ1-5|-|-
CSVTTGVNQPQHF
TGCAGCGTTACTACAGGAGTCAATCAGCCCCAGCATTTT
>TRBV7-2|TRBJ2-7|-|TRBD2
CASSLGGTSGGAREQYF
TGTGCCAGCAGCTTAGGCGGGACTAGCGGGGGGGCCAGAGAGCAGTACTTC
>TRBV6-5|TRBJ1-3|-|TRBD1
CASRSDRANTIYF
TGTGCCAGCAGATCGGACAGGGCGAACACCATATATTTT
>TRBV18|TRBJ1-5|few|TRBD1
CASSPNQGGGNQPQHF
TGTGCCAGCTCACCTAACCAGGGGGGAGGCAATCAGCCCCAGCATTTT
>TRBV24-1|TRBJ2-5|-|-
CATSDPSETQYF
TGTGCCACCAGTGACCCCTCGGAGACCCAGTACTTC
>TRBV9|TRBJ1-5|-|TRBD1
CASSPTGGAGQPQHF
TGTGCCAGCAGCCCGACAGGGGGCGCAGGTCAGCCCCAGCATTTT
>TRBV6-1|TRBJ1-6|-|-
CASSEVARAPRSPLHF
TGTGCCAGCAGTGAAGTAGCCCGCGCCCCACGTTCACCCCTCCACTTT
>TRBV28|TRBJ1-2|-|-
CASSQRTLITEYGYTF
TGTGCCAGCAGCCAACGGACACTCATAACAGAATATGGCTACACCTTC
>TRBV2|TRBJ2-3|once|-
CASSEGGSPDTQYF
TGTGCCAGCAGTGAAGGGGGCTCCCCAGATACGCAGTATTTT
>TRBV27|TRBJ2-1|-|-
CASSDSGLYNEQFF
TGTGCCAGCAGTGATAGCGGACTCTACAATGAGCAGTTCTTC
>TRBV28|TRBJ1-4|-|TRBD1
CASSRPAPWTGSSLYEKLFF
TGTGCCAGCAGTCGACCCGCCCCGTGGACAGGGTCCTCCTTATATGAAAAACTGTTTTTT
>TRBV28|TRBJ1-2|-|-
CASSFGGQPYGYTF
TGTGCCAGCAGTTTTGGCGGACAGCCCTATGGCTACACCTTC
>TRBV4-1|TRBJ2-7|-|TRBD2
CASSQGGRGAYEQYF
TGCGCCAGCAGCCAAGGTGGACGGGGGGCCTACGAGCAGTACTTC
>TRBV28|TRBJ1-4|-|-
CASSASGTRGANEKLFF
TGTGCCAGCAGTGCATCCGGGACTCGGGGTGCTAATGAAAAACTGTTTTTT
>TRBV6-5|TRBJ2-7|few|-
CASSYSGSLTYEQYF
TGTGCCAGCAGTTACTCGGGCAGTCTTACCTACGAGCAGTACTTC